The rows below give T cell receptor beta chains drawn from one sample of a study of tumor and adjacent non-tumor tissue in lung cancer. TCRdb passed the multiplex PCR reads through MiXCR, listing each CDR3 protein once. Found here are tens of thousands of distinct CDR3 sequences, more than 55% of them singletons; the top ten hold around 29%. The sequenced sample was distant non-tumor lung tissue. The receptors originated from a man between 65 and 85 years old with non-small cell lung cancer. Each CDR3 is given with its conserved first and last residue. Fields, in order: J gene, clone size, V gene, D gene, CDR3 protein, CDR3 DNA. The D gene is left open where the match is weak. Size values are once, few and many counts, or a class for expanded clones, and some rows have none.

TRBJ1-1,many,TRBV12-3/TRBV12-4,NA,CASSLAGPMNTEAFF,TGTGCCAGCAGTTTAGCAGGACCCATGAACACTGAAGCTTTCTTT
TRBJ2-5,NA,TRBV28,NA,CASNLPTIIQETQYF,TGTGCCAGCAATTTGCCTACAATAATCCAAGAGACCCAGTACTTC
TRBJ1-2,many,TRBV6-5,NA,CASSHNGAVNYGYTF,TGTGCCAGCAGCCACAATGGGGCAGTTAACTATGGCTACACCTTC
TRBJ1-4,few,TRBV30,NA,CAWERGEKLFF,TGTGCCTGGGAAAGGGGTGAAAAACTGTTTTTT
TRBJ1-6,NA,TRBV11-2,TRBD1,CASSFRTGGGSPLHF,TGTGCCAGCAGCTTTCGGACAGGTGGAGGTTCACCCCTCCACTTT
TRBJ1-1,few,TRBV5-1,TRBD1,CASSSRQGGGTEAFF,TGCGCCAGCAGCTCACGACAGGGCGGTGGCACTGAAGCTTTCTTT
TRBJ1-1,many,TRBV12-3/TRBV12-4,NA,CASSLIAGWGTEAFF,TGTGCCAGCAGTTTAATCGCAGGATGGGGGACTGAAGCTTTCTTT
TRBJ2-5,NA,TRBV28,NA,CASSDPQSGPQTQYF,TGTGCCAGCAGTGACCCCCAATCCGGGCCCCAGACCCAGTACTTC
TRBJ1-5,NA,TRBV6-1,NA,CASGEKGYNQPQHF,TGTGCCAGCGGTGAGAAGGGTTACAATCAGCCCCAGCATTTC
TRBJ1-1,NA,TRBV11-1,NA,CGSIGRVNTGAFF,TGTGGCAGCATAGGTCGGGTGAACACTGGAGCTTTCTTT
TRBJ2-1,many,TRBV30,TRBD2,CAWTLAGGDINEQFF,TGTGCCTGGACATTAGCGGGAGGGGACATCAATGAGCAGTTCTTC
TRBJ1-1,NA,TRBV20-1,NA,CSAIVGQTSTEALF,TGCAGTGCCATAGTGGGGCAAACTAGCACTGAAGCTTTGTTT
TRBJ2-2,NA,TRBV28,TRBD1,CAGSLDQGAGELFF,TGTGCCGGCAGCCTTGACCAGGGGGCCGGGGAGCTGTTTTTT
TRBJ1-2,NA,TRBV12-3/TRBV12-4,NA,CASSPRYRSTYGYIF,TGTGCCAGCAGTCCGAGATACAGGAGTACCTATGGCTACATCTTC
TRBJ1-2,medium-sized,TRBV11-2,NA,CASSLKGGNTF,TGTGCCAGCAGCTTAAAAGGAGGCAACACCTTC
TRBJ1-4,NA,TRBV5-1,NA,CASTTDSGATNEKLFF,TGCGCCAGCACGACAGATTCAGGGGCCACTAATGAAAAACTGTTTTTT
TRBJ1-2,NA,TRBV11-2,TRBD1,CVSSLDLGQGYDYTF,TGTGTCAGCAGCTTAGACCTGGGACAGGGGTATGACTACACCTTC
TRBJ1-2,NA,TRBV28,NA,CDNSLEVMGIYGYTF,TGTGACAACAGTTTGGAGGTTATGGGGATTTATGGCTACACCTTC
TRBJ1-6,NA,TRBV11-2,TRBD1,CASSTGGSRLHF,TGCGCCAGCAGCACAGGGGGTTCACGCCTCCACTTT
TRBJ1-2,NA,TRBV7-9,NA,CASSSDRLHGYTF,TGTGCCAGCAGCTCCGACAGGCTGCATGGCTACACCTTC
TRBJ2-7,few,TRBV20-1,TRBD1,CSARTGRYEQYF,TGCAGTGCCAGGACAGGCCGCTACGAGCAGTACTTC
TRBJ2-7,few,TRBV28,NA,CASSSPGLEQYF,TGTGCCAGCAGCTCTCCTGGGCTCGAGCAGTACTTC
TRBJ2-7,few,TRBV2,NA,CASRTYEQYF,TGTGCCAGCAGAACCTACGAGCAGTACTTC
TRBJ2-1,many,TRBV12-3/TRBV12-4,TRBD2,CASSFRTSSGNEQFF,TGTGCCAGCAGTTTTCGGACTAGCTCCGGCAATGAGCAGTTCTTC
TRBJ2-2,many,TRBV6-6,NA,CASSYSRASRNTGELFF,TGTGCCAGCAGTTACTCGAGGGCTAGCAGGAACACCGGGGAGCTGTTTTTT
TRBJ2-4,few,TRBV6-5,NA,CANSYSGVANIQYF,TGTGCCAACAGTTACTCGGGGGTGGCAAACATTCAGTACTTC
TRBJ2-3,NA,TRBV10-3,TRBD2,CAINEAGGSPDTQYF,TGTGCCATCAATGAAGCGGGAGGGTCCCCAGATACGCAGTATTTT
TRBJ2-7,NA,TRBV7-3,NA,CASCLMAPSYEQYF,TGTGCCAGCTGCTTGATGGCACCTAGCTACGAGCAGTACTTC
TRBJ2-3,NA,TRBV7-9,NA,CASSPQLWTSTDTQYF,TGTGCCAGCAGCCCCCAGTTGTGGACTAGCACAGATACGCAGTATTTT
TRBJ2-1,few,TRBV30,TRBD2,CAWRLAGLSYNEQFF,TGTGCCTGGAGACTAGCGGGACTCTCCTACAATGAGCAGTTCTTC
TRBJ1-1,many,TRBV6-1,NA,CASLMNTEAFF,TGTGCCAGCCTCATGAACACTGAAGCTTTCTTT
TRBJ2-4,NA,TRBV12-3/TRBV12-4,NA,CVSKASSGPKNIQYF,TGTGTCAGCAAAGCCAGTAGCGGTCCCAAAAACATTCAGTACTTC
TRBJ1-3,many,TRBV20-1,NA,CSASPGGSGNTIYF,TGCAGTGCTAGCCCGGGGGGGTCTGGAAACACCATATATTTT
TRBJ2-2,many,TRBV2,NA,CATSGTVVGGELFF,TGTGCCACCTCCGGAACCGTCGTCGGAGGGGAGCTGTTTTTT
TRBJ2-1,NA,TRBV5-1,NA,CASSASQRSNEQFF,TGCGCCAGCAGCGCAAGTCAGAGGAGCAATGAGCAGTTCTTC
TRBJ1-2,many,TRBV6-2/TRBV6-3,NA,CASSYPWRRLYGYTF,TGTGCCAGCAGTTACCCCTGGAGACGACTCTATGGCTACACCTTC
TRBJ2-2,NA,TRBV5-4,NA,CASSPLPGKSLAGELFF,TGTGCCAGCAGCCCCCTACCGGGCAAGAGCCTCGCCGGGGAGCTGTTTTTT
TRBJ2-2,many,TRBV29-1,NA,CSADNTGELFF,TGCAGCGCTGACAACACCGGGGAGCTGTTTTTT
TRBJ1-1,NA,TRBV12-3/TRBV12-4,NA,CASSLRGNMNTEALF,TGTGCCAGCAGTTTACGGGGAAACATGAACACTGAAGCTCTCTTT
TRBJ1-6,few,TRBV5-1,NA,CASRATGDNSPLHF,TGCGCCAGCAGAGCGACAGGCGATAATTCACCCCTCCACTTT
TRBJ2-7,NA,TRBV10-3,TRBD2,CVTGRVNYKPYF,TGTGTCACCGGGAGGGTAAACTACAAGCCGTACTTC
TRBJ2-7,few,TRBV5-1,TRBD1,CASSLGDRGHEQYF,TGCGCCAGCAGCTTGGGGGACAGGGGCCACGAGCAGTACTTC
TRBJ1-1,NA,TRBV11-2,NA,CASNLGGDRSGTENTEAFF,TGTGCCAGCAACTTAGGGGGGGATCGAAGCGGGACCGAGAACACTGAAGCTTTCTTT
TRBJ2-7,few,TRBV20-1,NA,CSASRDGPYEQYF,TGCAGTGCTAGCCGGGACGGTCCCTACGAGCAGTACTTC
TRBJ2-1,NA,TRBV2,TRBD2,CASSEASGRSSEQFF,TGTGCCAGCAGTGAGGCTAGCGGGAGGAGTAGTGAGCAGTTCTTC
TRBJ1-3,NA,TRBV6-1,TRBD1,CACIFGTDVNPIYF,TGTGCCTGCATTTTCGGGACAGACGTAAACCCCATATATTTT
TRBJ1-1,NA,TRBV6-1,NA,CASSECVTNTEVFF,TGTGCCAGCAGTGAATGTGTTACCAACACTGAAGTTTTCTTT
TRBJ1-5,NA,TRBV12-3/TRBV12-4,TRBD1,CVSNQQGNQSQHF,TGTGTCAGCAATCAACAGGGGAATCAGTCCCAGCATTTT
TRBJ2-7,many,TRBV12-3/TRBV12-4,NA,CASSLAQGQQYF,TGTGCCAGCAGTTTAGCGCAAGGTCAGCAGTACTTC
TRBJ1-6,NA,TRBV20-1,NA,CSAKDVGSPLHF,TGCAGTGCTAAAGATGTTGGTTCACCCCTCCACTTT
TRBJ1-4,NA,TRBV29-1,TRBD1,CSATGIGLATNEKLFF,TGCAGCGCGACAGGGATTGGGCTCGCAACTAATGAAAAACTGTTTTTT
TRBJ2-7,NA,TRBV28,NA,CASSSMPTLDVYDQYF,TGTGCCAGCAGTTCGATGCCGACCCTAGACGTTTACGATCAGTACTTC
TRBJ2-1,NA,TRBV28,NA,CASSPRLLTLPLPGLIYNGQFF,TGTGCCAGCAGTCCCCGCCTACTGACTCTGCCCCTGCCGGGACTGATATACAATGGGCAGTTCTTC
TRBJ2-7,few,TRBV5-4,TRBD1,CASSRGQGLIEQYF,TGTGCCAGCAGCCGCGGACAGGGTCTAATCGAGCAGTACTTC
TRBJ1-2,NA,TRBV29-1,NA,CSVEDLVRKPGGYTF,TGCAGCGTTGAAGATCTTGTAAGGAAACCGGGAGGCTACACGTTC
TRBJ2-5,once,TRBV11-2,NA,CASNPRQAKETQYF,TGTGCCAGCAACCCTAGACAGGCGAAAGAGACCCAGTACTTC
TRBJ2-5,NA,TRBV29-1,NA,CSVEFGVEETQYF,TGCAGTGTTGAATTCGGGGTAGAAGAGACCCAGTACTTC
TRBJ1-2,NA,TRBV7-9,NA,CGSSSTATDYGYTF,TGTGGCAGCAGTTCGACAGCCACAGACTATGGCTACACCTTC
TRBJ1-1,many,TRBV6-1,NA,CASLKNTEAFF,TGTGCCAGTCTGAAGAACACTGAAGCTTTCTTT
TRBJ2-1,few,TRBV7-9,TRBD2,CASSQTGLALYNEQFF,TGTGCCAGCAGCCAGACGGGACTAGCGTTATACAATGAGCAGTTCTTC